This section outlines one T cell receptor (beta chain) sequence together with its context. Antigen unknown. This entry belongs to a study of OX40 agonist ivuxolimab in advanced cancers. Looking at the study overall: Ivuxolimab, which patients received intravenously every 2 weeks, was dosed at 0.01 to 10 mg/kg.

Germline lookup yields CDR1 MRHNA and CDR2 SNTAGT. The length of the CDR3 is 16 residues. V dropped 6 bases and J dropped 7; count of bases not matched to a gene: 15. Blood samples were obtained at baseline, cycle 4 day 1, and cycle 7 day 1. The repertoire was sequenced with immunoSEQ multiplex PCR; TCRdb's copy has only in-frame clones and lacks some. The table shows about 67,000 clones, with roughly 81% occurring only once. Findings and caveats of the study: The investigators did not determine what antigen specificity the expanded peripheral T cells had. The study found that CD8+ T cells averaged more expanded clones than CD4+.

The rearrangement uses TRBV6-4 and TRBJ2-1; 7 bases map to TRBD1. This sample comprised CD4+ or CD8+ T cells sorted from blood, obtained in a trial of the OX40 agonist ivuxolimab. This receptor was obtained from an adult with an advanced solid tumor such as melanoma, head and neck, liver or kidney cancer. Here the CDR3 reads CASSDHGAGGRNEQFF. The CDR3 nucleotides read TGTGCCAGCAGCGACCACGGGGCAGGGGGAAGGAATGAGCAGTTCTTC.